This TCR beta chain was sequenced during a study of cytomegalovirus exposure and HLA in healthy donors. Findings and caveats of the study: Productive status was seen about 87% or about 30% of the time for most TCR beta V segments in an earlier analysis. Most CMV-associated TCR beta chains were later found to appear HLA-restricted.

CDR1 LNHNV and CDR2 YYDKDF come from the germline V gene (reference sequence). Trimming took 1 base from V and 8 from J; bases not matched to a gene: 7. CDR3 length: 15 residues. Notes on this clone: Its target is not known.

Primers included in the PCR were 60 Vbeta and 13 Jbeta primers. Clones were read by immunoSEQ multiplex PCR, and TCRdb kept only the in-frame ones, dropping some. The sample comprises about 110,000 clones, around three quarters of which are singletons, and around 5.8% rests with the top ten. The chain has TRBV15 and TRBJ2-1; 8 bases align to TRBD2. This receptor was identified in a woman aged 50 to 60 in good health and CMV-seropositive. Sequencing used PBMCs. Written as DNA, the CDR3 is TGTGCCACCAGCAGAGCGGGGGGGCAGGTGTATGAGCAGTTCTTC. Translating gives CATSRAGGQVYEQFF.